This T cell receptor beta chain is from a study of molecular identifiers for immune sequencing clone quantification. Germline loops: CDR1 MNHEY, CDR2 SMNVEV (reference sequence). Unmatched junction bases numbered 9, after V lost 8 bases and J lost 2 bases. The CDR3 loop spans 15 amino acids. Via MiXCR, TCRdb re-called the PCR reads, giving one row per CDR3 protein. The sample carries 490,000 or so distinct CDR3 sequences, over 20% recorded once. The rearrangement joins TRBV27 to TRBJ1-1; 9 nucleotides line up with TRBD1. The receptor's source is a human donor in good health. Some libraries in this study had Jurkat cell RNA spiked in. Sample: naive CD8+ T cells from blood, with Jurkat cell RNA spiked in. Subset meaning: FACS-sorted CD8+CD4-CCR7+CD45RA+ naive T cells. CDR3 loop: CASSDRGNQNTEAFF. DNA for the CDR3: TGTGCCAGCTCAGACAGGGGGAATCAAAACACTGAAGCTTTCTTT.